The 4 T cell receptor beta chains below were found in one sample sequenced in a study of post-analysis software for immune sequencing data. Overall study findings and caveats: Higher frequency in patients than in controls was seen for roughly five TRBV segments, with TRBV5-6, TRBV5-1 and TRBV20-1 among them.

These receptors are not linked to any known antigen. Unique molecular identifiers tagged the TCR beta cDNA libraries. One entry per CDR3 protein results from TCRdb running MiXCR on the PCR reads. In the table there are some 190,000 distinct CDR3 sequences, about 30% of which are singletons. Specimen: blood. These receptors all stem from a girl between 2 and 17 years old with multiple sclerosis.

This clonotype was observed a handful of times. The chain is built from TRBV3-1 and TRBJ2-5; the D call may be TRBD1 or TRBD2 (5 bases each). The CDR3 length is 14 residues. The germline V and J ends were trimmed by 3 bases and 2 bases, with 10 bases remaining between them. CDR1 is LGHDT, CDR2 YNNKEL, per germline (reference sequence). CDR3 loop: CASSHLGTQETQYF. CDR3 DNA: TGTGCCAGCAGCCACCTCGGGACGCAAGAGACCCAGTACTTC.

Note on this clonotype: Since a much larger clone is just one base distant, this may be a read error. This chain uses TRBV5-1 with TRBJ2-7; 8 bases match TRBD1. V lost 2 bases and J lost 7; bases outside the gene matches: 11. The CDR3 consists of 15 residues. Germline V gives CDR1 SGHRS, CDR2 YFSETQ. The CDR3 coding sequence is TGCGCCAGCAGCTTAGGGACAGGAAACTACAATGAGCAGTACTTC. This sequence encodes CASSLGTGNYNEQYF.

The chain recombines TRBV20-1 with TRBJ1-5; D might be TRBD1 (5 bases). V lost 1 base and J 6 bases, leaving 25 bases between the germline ends. Germline V gives CDR1 DFQATT, CDR2 SNEGSKA (reference sequence). This CDR3 is 18 amino acids long. CDR3 coding DNA: TGCAGTGCTAGAGGTCTAGTAGGTATTGGGGGTAGACCTCAGCCCCAGCATTTT. This gives the protein CSARGLVGIGGRPQPQHF.

At least ten counts were recorded for this clonotype. This sequence joins TRBV10-2 and TRBJ2-5; no clear D. The CDR3 has 12 residues. V gave up 0 bases and J gave up 6 bases, with 5 bases separating them. The V gene's germline CDR1 is WSHSY and CDR2 SAAADI. The CDR3 nucleotides read TGCGCCAGCAGTGAGTCAAGGAAGACCCAGTACTTC. Residues: CASSESRKTQYF.